These T cell receptor beta chains were read from a single sample in a study of T cell responses to AZD1222 COVID-19 vaccine. The data were produced by immunoSEQ multiplex PCR, yet TCRdb's version contains in-frame clones alone and is incomplete. The sample holds over 120,000 clones, roughly 90% seen once. The sequenced sample was peripheral blood, obtained 28 days after the second AZD1222 dose. These receptor sequences come from an adult who received the AZD1222 COVID-19 vaccine. Both conserved end residues are trimmed from each CDR3.

TRBV11-2 | ASSLDGHTYEQY
TRBV6-5 | ASSLDRATYEQY
TRBV28 | ASSLFRRSDGYT
TRBV27 | ASGRDTYEQY
TRBV7-9 | ASTRAENTEAF
TRBV19 | ASRIFTGDTEAF
TRBV25-1 | ASSETTRGSRVNEQF
TRBV10-1 | ASSETRAEAF
TRBV5-1 | ASSRAGVSYNEQF
TRBV7-2 | ASSLTFPVQETQY
TRBV19 | ASRYTQLQAGGPTYNEQF
TRBV5-1 | ASSYLGGLGEKLF
TRBV28 | ASSPIPGDTTYGYT
TRBV19 | ASRLRWDPGSGNTIY
TRBV18 | ASSPPPGPNTEAF
TRBV5-8 | ASSLGPYSTEAF
TRBV7-8 | ASSPRTYYGYT
TRBV18 | ASSPPLGKNTEAF